The rows below give T cell receptor beta chains drawn from one sample of a study of shared clonotypes between healthy human individuals. Repertoires were generated with immunoSEQ multiplex PCR, while TCRdb's copy carries only in-frame clones and drops some. The sample shows around 2,100,000 clones, about 95% of them seen only once. The sequencing sample was made of naive CD8+ T cells sorted from blood. The receptors come from a man aged 18 to 29 in good health. Both conserved end residues are trimmed from each CDR3. Rows may omit the clone size; those that give it use once, few, many or a size class.

j_call: TRBJ2-1; clone_size: NA; v_call: TRBV13; cdr3_aa: ASSLRYNEQF
j_call: TRBJ2-5; clone_size: NA; v_call: TRBV7-2; cdr3_aa: ASSLAFRWEGTQETQY
j_call: TRBJ2-1; clone_size: NA; v_call: TRBV7-9; cdr3_aa: ASSLDPAGVNNEQF
j_call: TRBJ1-3; clone_size: once; v_call: TRBV7-9; cdr3_aa: ASSLGGTIY
j_call: TRBJ2-7; clone_size: NA; v_call: TRBV5-1; cdr3_aa: ATREGAREDEQY
j_call: TRBJ1-4; clone_size: NA; v_call: TRBV5-3; cdr3_aa: ARSLLWDIYNEKLF
j_call: TRBJ1-3; clone_size: NA; v_call: TRBV19; cdr3_aa: ASSPTVTGGPGNTIY
j_call: TRBJ2-5; clone_size: NA; v_call: TRBV13; cdr3_aa: ASSYRGTKETQY
j_call: TRBJ1-3; clone_size: NA; v_call: TRBV7-9; cdr3_aa: ASSAVPGTSISSGNTIY
j_call: TRBJ2-5; clone_size: NA; v_call: TRBV7-9; cdr3_aa: ASSLATGGGETQY
j_call: TRBJ2-3; clone_size: NA; v_call: TRBV30; cdr3_aa: AVGADTQY
j_call: TRBJ2-3; clone_size: NA; v_call: TRBV5-1; cdr3_aa: ASSSSGQGVGDTQY
j_call: TRBJ1-1; clone_size: NA; v_call: TRBV4-1; cdr3_aa: ASSPWTGGSNTEAF
j_call: TRBJ2-7; clone_size: NA; v_call: TRBV30; cdr3_aa: AWEGGSGYEQY
j_call: TRBJ2-3; clone_size: NA; v_call: TRBV9; cdr3_aa: ASSVGGGGGTDTQY
j_call: TRBJ2-3; clone_size: NA; v_call: TRBV5-4; cdr3_aa: ASSFSGSPPDTQY
j_call: TRBJ2-1; clone_size: NA; v_call: TRBV7-8; cdr3_aa: ASSFGLAGARSYNEQF
j_call: TRBJ2-7; clone_size: NA; v_call: TRBV5-6; cdr3_aa: ASSLATSAYEQY
j_call: TRBJ1-2; clone_size: once; v_call: TRBV15; cdr3_aa: ATSRDPGSSRGLTGYT
j_call: TRBJ1-1; clone_size: NA; v_call: TRBV5-4; cdr3_aa: ASSGRGNTEAF
j_call: TRBJ2-7; clone_size: NA; v_call: TRBV7-9; cdr3_aa: ASSLVASDEQY
j_call: TRBJ2-3; clone_size: NA; v_call: TRBV4-1; cdr3_aa: ASSYRDSTTDTQY
j_call: TRBJ2-5; clone_size: once; v_call: TRBV5-6; cdr3_aa: ASSPEGDETQY
j_call: TRBJ1-3; clone_size: NA; v_call: TRBV10-1; cdr3_aa: ASSEGSPSSGNTIY
j_call: TRBJ1-6; clone_size: NA; v_call: TRBV7-2; cdr3_aa: ASSLGQGSSPLH
j_call: TRBJ1-5; clone_size: NA; v_call: TRBV5-1; cdr3_aa: ASSLSDGRNQPQH
j_call: TRBJ2-7; clone_size: NA; v_call: TRBV27; cdr3_aa: ASSLSGVPYEQY
j_call: TRBJ2-3; clone_size: NA; v_call: TRBV9; cdr3_aa: ASSERPGLADTQY
j_call: TRBJ2-5; clone_size: NA; v_call: TRBV6-5; cdr3_aa: ASSYPGSGLETQY
j_call: TRBJ2-2; clone_size: NA; v_call: TRBV19; cdr3_aa: ASSIGLVGTGELF
j_call: TRBJ2-7; clone_size: NA; v_call: TRBV7-9; cdr3_aa: ASSLAGEGSYEQY
j_call: TRBJ2-7; clone_size: NA; v_call: TRBV9; cdr3_aa: ASSVGIVSEQY
j_call: TRBJ2-1; clone_size: NA; v_call: TRBV4-3; cdr3_aa: ASSQGQGNEQF
j_call: TRBJ2-3; clone_size: NA; v_call: TRBV27; cdr3_aa: ASSLSAHTDTQY
j_call: TRBJ2-1; clone_size: NA; v_call: TRBV6-5; cdr3_aa: ASSNGGYNEQF
j_call: TRBJ2-7; clone_size: NA; v_call: TRBV6-1; cdr3_aa: ASSTWGSYYEQY
j_call: TRBJ1-1; clone_size: NA; v_call: TRBV9; cdr3_aa: ASSVAQRNTEAF
j_call: TRBJ1-2; clone_size: NA; v_call: TRBV9; cdr3_aa: ASSVGQGDYGYT